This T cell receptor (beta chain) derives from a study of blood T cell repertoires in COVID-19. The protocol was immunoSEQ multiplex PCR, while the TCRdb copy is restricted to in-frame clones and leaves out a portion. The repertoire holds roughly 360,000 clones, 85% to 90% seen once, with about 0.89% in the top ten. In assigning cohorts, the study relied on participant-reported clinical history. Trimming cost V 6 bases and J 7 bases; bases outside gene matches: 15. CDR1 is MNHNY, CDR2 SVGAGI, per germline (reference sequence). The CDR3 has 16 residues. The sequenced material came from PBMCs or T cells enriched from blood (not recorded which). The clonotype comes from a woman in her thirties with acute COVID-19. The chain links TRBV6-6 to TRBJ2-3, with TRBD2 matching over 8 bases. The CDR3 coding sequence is TGTGCCAGCAGACTAAGAACCGGGGGGGCCTCGAATACGCAGTATTTT. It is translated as CASRLRTGGASNTQYF.